Presented here are 27 T cell receptor beta chains from one specimen sequenced in a study of T-cell reconstitution after alpha-beta-depleted transplantation in children. Unique molecular identifiers were incorporated when the TCRbeta library was constructed. From the PCR reads, TCRdb called clonotypes with MiXCR, one entry per CDR3 protein. The data contain about 500,000 distinct CDR3 sequences, roughly 11% of them singletons. This sample comprised PBMCs, mostly from graft donor cells, obtained 180 days after TCRalphabeta/CD19-depleted stem cell transplant. The receptors shown here come from a female patient aged 2-15 years who had a stem cell transplant for aplastic anemia, so the T cells may come from the graft donor.

In its sample, this clonotype was seen a few times. The rearrangement uses TRBV28 and TRBJ2-7, with TRBD1 identical over 7 bases. This CDR3 comprises 14 residues. The germline V gene encodes CDR1 MDHEN and CDR2 SYDVKM. The V segment lost 5 bases and the J segment 2 bases; nucleotides outside the gene matches: 6. CDR3 sequence reads: CASSPTGSTYEQYF. CDR3 bases: TGTGCCAGCAGTCCGACAGGGTCAACCTACGAGCAGTACTTC.

This clonotype appeared a few times. V and J are TRBV20-1 and TRBJ2-1; D may be TRBD2 (5 bases). V lost 0 bases, J lost 2 bases, and 17 bases lay in between. The CDR3 sequence is 17 residues long. The germline V gene encodes CDR1 DFQATT and CDR2 SNEGSKA (reference sequence). The CDR3 DNA sequence: TGCAGTGCTAGAGATCCTTGGCGGACTCGCCCCTACAATGAGCAGTTCTTC. This encodes CSARDPWRTRPYNEQFF.

This clonotype was observed a handful of times. The V gene is TRBV2, the J gene TRBJ2-2, with D unclear. Trimming took off 4 bases at V and 2 bases at J, with 11 bases between the two ends. The CDR3 contains 15 residues. CDR1 is SNHLY, CDR2 FYNNEI, per germline. The CDR3, as DNA: TGTGCCAGCAGTGGGCCCCCGTTCAACACCGGGGAGCTGTTTTTT. This gives the protein CASSGPPFNTGELFF.

This clonotype was seen at least ten times. This chain links TRBV12-3 or TRBV12-4 with TRBJ2-4; 9 nucleotides agree with TRBD1. The CDR3 runs to 14 residues. The J segment lost 5 bases and the V segment lost 3 bases, leaving 2 bases of the junction unmatched. CDR3 nucleotide sequence: TGTGCCAGCAGTTTGCGGGACAGGGAAAACATTCAGTACTTC. Protein: CASSLRDRENIQYF.

The V and J genes are TRBV15 and TRBJ2-3; D unclear. CDR1 is LNHNV and CDR2 is YYDKDF in the germline V gene (reference sequence). The CDR3 loop spans 15 amino acids. Trimming shortened V by 3 bases and J by 0 bases, and 10 bases separated the two germline ends. The CDR3 coding sequence is TGTGCCACCAGCAGTGACCAAACTAGCACAGATACGCAGTATTTT. Translated: CATSSDQTSTDTQYF.

Here the CDR3 reads CASTLLGTVYTGELFF. The CDR3 coding sequence is TGTGCCAGCACCCTACTAGGGACGGTGTACACCGGGGAGCTGTTTTTT. V gene TRBV7-2 combines with J gene TRBJ2-2; D may correspond to TRBD1 or TRBD2 (5 bases each). Per the germline V gene, CDR1 is SGHTA and CDR2 is FQGNSA. This CDR3 has 16 amino acids. Trimming pared 7 bases from V and 3 bases from J, leaving 18 bases between.

A few counts support this clonotype. The rearrangement joins TRBV11-2 to TRBJ2-3; D may match TRBD1 or TRBD2 (5 bases each). Germline V gene data show CDR1 as SGHAT and CDR2 as FQNNGV. V was pared by 5 bases and J by 7 bases, with 13 bases between. There are 13 residues in the CDR3. CDR3 nucleotide sequence: TGTGCCAGCAGCGGGGACCGTACCCATACGCAGTATTTT. Protein product: CASSGDRTHTQYF.

The CDR3 protein is CASVQFEGSPLHF. The CDR3 nucleotides are TGCGCCAGCGTTCAGTTTGAAGGGTCACCCCTCCACTTT. The genes are TRBV10-2 and TRBJ1-6; D remains unclear. Trimming cost V 8 bases and J 10 bases, with 15 bases left between them. The CDR3 is 13 amino acids. Per germline, CDR1 WSHSY and CDR2 SAAADI.

V and J are TRBV7-2 and TRBJ2-3; TRBD2 matches 8 bases. The CDR3 has 16 residues. Trimming cost V 9 bases and J 5 bases; bases outside gene matches: 16. From germline, CDR1 is SGHTA and CDR2 FQGNSA. The CDR3, as DNA: TGTGCCAGTACCCCCTTTGGAGCGGGAGTCATAGATACGCAGTATTTT. It specifies CASTPFGAGVIDTQYF.

V usage is TRBV18 and J usage is TRBJ1-1, with D uncertain. The CDR3 has 12 amino acids. V was cut by 3 bases and J by 5 bases, with 7 bases left in between. CDR1 and CDR2 (germline): KGHSH, LQKENI. The CDR3: CASSPVRTEAFF. Written as DNA, the CDR3 is TGTGCCAGCTCACCGGTCAGGACTGAAGCTTTCTTT. Full variable domain (remainder filled in from reference TRBV18 and TRBJ1-1): NAGVMQNPRHLVRRRGQEARLRCSPMKGHSHVYWYRQLPEEGLKFMVYLQKENIIDESGMPKERFSAEFPKEGPSILRIQQVVRGDSAAYFCASSPVRTEAFFGQGTRLTVV.

With respect to this clonotype: A junction end diverges from the germline sequence, so it may reflect a read error. The chain links TRBV28 to TRBJ2-6, with D maybe TRBD1 (5 bases). CDR1 is MDHEN, CDR2 SYDVKM, per germline. This CDR3 is built from 14 residues. The CDR3 DNA reads TGTGCCAGCAGTCTAGACACTGGGGCCAACGGCCTGACTTTC. It specifies CASSLDTGANGLTF. Together with reference TRBV28 and TRBJ2-6, the CDR3 gives the full variable domain: DVKVTQSSRYLVKRTGEKVFLECVQDMDHENMFWYRQDPGLGLRLIYFSYDVKMKEKGDIPEGYSVSREKKERFSLILESASTNQTSMYLCASSLDTGANGLTFGAGSRLTVL.

There are a few counts of this clonotype. The rearrangement uses TRBV5-6 and TRBJ2-7; D may be TRBD1 (5 bases). Germline CDR1 reads SGHDT; CDR2 reads YYEEEE. V gave up 5 bases and J gave up 1 base, with 10 bases separating them. This CDR3 contains 13 residues. The CDR3 region has the DNA TGTGCCAGCAGATCGACAGTATCCTACGAGCAGTACGTC. Encoded protein: CASRSTVSYEQYV.

This clonotype was seen a few times. The chain carries TRBV14 and TRBJ2-2, with 7 bases matching TRBD2. The CDR3 is 18 residues long. The ends lost 4 bases at V and 1 base at J; junction bases unmatched: 12. Germline values: CDR1 SGHDN, CDR2 FVKESK. Here the CDR3 reads CASSPSGYSLLNTGELFF. The CDR3 nucleotides are TGTGCCAGCAGCCCTAGCGGATACTCACTTCTGAACACCGGGGAGCTGTTTTTT. The full variable domain, with the rest looked up from reference TRBV14 and TRBJ2-2, is EAGVTQFPSHSVIEKGQTVTLRCDPISGHDNLYWYRRVMGKEIKFLLHFVKESKQDESGMPNNRFLAERTGGTYSTLKVQPAELEDSGVYFCASSPSGYSLLNTGELFFGEGSRLTVL.

V is TRBV3-1 and J is TRBJ1-1; D unclear. Per germline, CDR1 LGHDT and CDR2 YNNKEL (reference sequence). This CDR3 has 14 amino acids. V dropped 1 base and J dropped 1 base, with 7 bases sitting between them. For the CDR3, the DNA is TGTGCCAGCAGCCAAGCGGCGGGGAACACTGAAGCTTTCTTT. Protein product: CASSQAAGNTEAFF.

V is TRBV20-1 and J is TRBJ1-2; TRBD1 might be the D (5 bases). The CDR3 loop spans 16 amino acids. Trimming shortened V by 2 bases and J by 2 bases, and 18 bases separated the two germline ends. CDR1 is DFQATT and CDR2 is SNEGSKA in the germline V gene (reference sequence). The CDR3 loop is CSARIGHDRMNYGYTF. CDR3 bases: TGCAGTGCTAGAATTGGACATGATCGAATGAACTATGGCTACACCTTC.

This clonotype was seen only a few times. This chain uses TRBV7-8 with TRBJ2-7, with 10 nucleotides matching TRBD2. Germline values: CDR1 SGHVS, CDR2 FQNEAQ. V shed 0 bases, J shed 5 bases, and the junction held 7 bases outside the gene matches. The CDR3 length is 16 residues. Written as DNA, the CDR3 is TGTGCCAGCAGCTTAGCAGCAGCGGGAGGGCCCCACGAGCAGTACGTC. Encoded protein: CASSLAAAGGPHEQYV.

This clonotype has only a few counts. The chain employs TRBV5-6 and TRBJ2-3, with TRBD2 identical over 11 bases. Germline lookup yields CDR1 SGHDT and CDR2 YYEEEE. This CDR3 is built from 16 residues. V gave up 0 bases and J gave up 0 bases; unmatched junction bases: 0. CDR3 sequence: CASSLASGRSTDTQYF. The CDR3 region has the DNA TGTGCCAGCAGCTTGGCTAGCGGGAGGAGCACAGATACGCAGTATTTT.

This clonotype was counted only a few times. The V gene is TRBV5-1, the J gene TRBJ1-1; tentatively, D is TRBD1 (5 bases). The germline V and J ends were trimmed by 4 bases and 8 bases, with 12 bases remaining between them. This CDR3 spans 12 amino acids. Per germline, CDR1 SGHRS and CDR2 YFSETQ. Written as DNA, the CDR3 is TGCGCCAGCAGCACAGACAGAGCAGAAGCTTTCTTT. As protein: CASSTDRAEAFF. Based on the CDR3 plus reference TRBV5-1 and TRBJ1-1, the full variable domain is KAGVTQTPRYLIKTRGQQVTLSCSPISGHRSVSWYQQTPGQGLQFLFEYFSETQRNKGNFPGRFSGRQFSNSRSEMNVSTLELGDSALYLCASSTDRAEAFFGQGTRLTVV.

This clonotype has only a few counts. The junction shows a germline mismatch at one end, possibly a read error. The chain combines TRBV6-2 or TRBV6-3 with TRBJ1-2; possibly TRBD1 for D (6 bases). From germline, CDR1 is MNHEY and CDR2 SVGEGT. The CDR3 loop spans 13 amino acids. The CDR3 nucleotides read TGTGCCAGCAGCCAGGACGGGGGCTATCGCTACACCTTC. This translates into CASSQDGGYRYTF.

This clonotype was seen only a few times. The J gene is TRBJ2-7, the V gene TRBV11-3; D is possibly TRBD2 (6 bases). V was trimmed by 2 bases and J by 4 bases, leaving 9 bases between them. The CDR3 has 13 amino acids. Germline CDR1 and CDR2: SGHNT and YENEEA. This CDR3 reads CASSLSSAYEQYV. As DNA, the CDR3 is TGTGCCAGCAGCTTATCTAGCGCTTACGAGCAGTACGTC.

This chain joins TRBV7-2 and TRBJ1-3, with unresolved D. This CDR3 has 16 residues. With 2 bases removed from V and 0 bases from J, the gap between germline ends came to 11 bases. Germline CDR1 reads SGHTA; CDR2 reads FQGNSA. The CDR3: CASSLSASSSGNTIYF. The CDR3 DNA reads as TGTGCCAGCAGCTTAAGCGCCTCGAGCTCTGGAAACACCATATATTTT.

The chain recombines TRBV27 with TRBJ2-7; 8 bases map to TRBD1. This CDR3 is 14 amino acids long. Trimming took 6 bases from V and 5 from J; bases not matched to a gene: 9. Germline values: CDR1 MNHEY, CDR2 SMNVEV (reference sequence). As DNA, the CDR3 is TGTGCCAGCAGACCTGCCGGACAGGGCCACGAGCAGTACTTC. It encodes CASRPAGQGHEQYF.

V gene TRBV12-5 combines with J gene TRBJ2-6; no definite D call. Germline V gene sequence: CDR1 LGHNT, CDR2 FRNRAP. The CDR3 spans 14 residues. V lost 2 bases and J 1 base, leaving 3 bases between the germline ends. CDR3 sequence (DNA): TGTGCTAGTGGTTTGACATCTGGGGCCAACGTCCTGACTTTC. Amino acid sequence: CASGLTSGANVLTF. The whole variable domain, remainder taken from reference TRBV12-5 and TRBJ2-6, is DARVTQTPRHKVTEMGQEVTMRCQPILGHNTVFWYRQTMMQGLELLAYFRNRAPLDDSGMPKDRFSAEMPDATLATLKIQPSEPRDSAVYFCASGLTSGANVLTFGAGSRLTVL.

The chain combines TRBV28 with TRBJ2-7; D ambiguous. The CDR3 totals 15 residues. Germline CDR1 is MDHEN and CDR2 is SYDVKM. Trimming took 1 base from V and 11 from J, leaving 21 bases between them. CDR3 region: CASSLLQILKRGEYF. In nucleotides, the CDR3 is TGTGCCAGCAGTTTATTACAGATCCTAAAGAGAGGAGAGTACTTC.

This clonotype has more than one count but fewer than ten. The gene calls are TRBV5-6 and TRBJ1-1; unclear D gene. The V end lost 4 bases, the J end lost 6 bases, and 16 bases lay between the germline ends. From germline, CDR1 is SGHDT and CDR2 YYEEEE. This CDR3 spans 14 amino acids. CDR3 sequence: CASSRSGWRSEAFF. The CDR3 bases are TGTGCCAGCAGCCGCTCGGGGTGGAGGTCTGAAGCTTTCTTT.

This clonotype was recorded at least ten times. The chain recombines TRBV7-2 with TRBJ2-1, with TRBD2 matching over 7 bases. The CDR3 spans 16 residues. From germline, CDR1 is SGHTA and CDR2 FQGNSA. The V gene end was trimmed by 6 bases and the J gene end by 4 bases; junction bases not matched to a gene: 12. CDR3 loop: CASRKTRGGPYNEQFF. The CDR3 coding sequence is TGTGCCAGCAGGAAAACACGGGGAGGGCCATACAATGAGCAGTTCTTC.

V is TRBV4-3 and J is TRBJ1-2; maybe TRBD1 (5 bases). The germline V gene has CDR1 LGHNA and CDR2 YSLEER. This CDR3 is 15 amino acids long. V was shortened by 0 bases and J by 6 bases, with 14 bases between the two germline ends. The chain's CDR3 is CASSQDEGRADGYTF. As DNA, the CDR3 is TGCGCCAGCAGCCAAGATGAAGGCAGGGCGGATGGCTACACCTTC.